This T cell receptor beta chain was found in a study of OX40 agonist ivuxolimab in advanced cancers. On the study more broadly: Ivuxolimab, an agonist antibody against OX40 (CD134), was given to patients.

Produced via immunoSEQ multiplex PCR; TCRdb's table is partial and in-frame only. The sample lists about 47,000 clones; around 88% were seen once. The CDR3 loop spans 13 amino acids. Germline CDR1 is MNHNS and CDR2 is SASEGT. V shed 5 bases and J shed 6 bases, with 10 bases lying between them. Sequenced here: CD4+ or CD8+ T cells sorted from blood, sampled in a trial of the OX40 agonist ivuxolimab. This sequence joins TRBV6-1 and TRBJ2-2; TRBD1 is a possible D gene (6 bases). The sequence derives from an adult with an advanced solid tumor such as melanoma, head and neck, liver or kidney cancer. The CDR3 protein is CASSRQGPGELFF. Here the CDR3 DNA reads TGTGCCAGCAGTCGCCAGGGGCCCGGGGAGCTGTTTTTT.